What follows is one T cell receptor (beta chain) and its context. Followed longitudinally, the Seattle patients had been enrolled during active infection. This specimen comes from a study of blood T cell repertoires in COVID-19. Authors' analysis steps: Amplification of reference gene primers provided the estimated nucleated cell counts. Method: immunoSEQ multiplex PCR; TCRdb's copy keeps in-frame clones and lacks some. V and J calls plus clone size are reproduced from that table; the DNA served to infer D and trimming. The data contain some 400,000 clones, around 87% of them singletons. The sequenced material came from peripheral blood. The sequence came from a woman in her thirties with COVID-19, enrolled during active disease.

The CDR3 is CASSLGNTQYF. For the CDR3, the DNA is TGCGCCAGCAGCCTCGGGAATACGCAGTATTTT. The rearrangement links TRBV5-1 to TRBJ2-3; D might be TRBD2 (5 bases). There are 11 residues in the CDR3. The V gene lost 4 bases and the J gene lost 7 bases, with 7 bases spanning the gap. From germline, CDR1 is SGHRS and CDR2 YFSETQ. The full variable domain, in which reference TRBV5-1 and TRBJ2-3 provide the parts outside the CDR3, is KAGVTQTPRYLIKTRGQQVTLSCSPISGHRSVSWYQQTPGQGLQFLFEYFSETQRNKGNFPGRFSGRQFSNSRSEMNVSTLELGDSALYLCASSLGNTQYFGPGTRLTVL.